This T cell receptor beta chain comes out of a study of T cell responses to AZD1222 COVID-19 vaccine (dated by TCRdb to the early 2020s). As for the study more broadly: TCR sequencing covered approximately 230 trial participants: 200 to 220 given two doses of AZD1222 and some 25 given two doses of MenACWY control vaccine. Enrollment into the trials was organized by age into subgroups of 18-55, 56-69 and 70-plus years, and those subgroups contained roughly 140, 27 and 60 TCR-sequenced participants, respectively. The full study reports these points: Reportedly, almost half of the unique spike-specific TCRs recognized epitopes lying outside the regions that are mutated in the B.1.351 and B.1.1.7 variants. Most participants were white British and females outnumbered males, and the authors suggested that clonal diversity may have been underestimated. No day 14 peak-response samples were available, so repertoires were characterized only after the peak T cell response. Conclusions about previously exposed vaccinees are limited, since just five or six AZD1222 recipients were seropositive for SARS-CoV-2 at baseline. The 56-69-year group was small, and its depth increase did not reach significance, likely because of low power. Vaccine-associated CD4 TCRs spanned the whole spike protein, with dominant responses in regions 160-218 and 743-854. A significant rise in spike-specific TCR breadth and depth was observed after two AZD1222 doses relative to day 0 and relative to MenACWY recipients.

The CDR3 regions of human TCRbeta chains were subjected to immunosequencing. For the original study's pipeline: TCRs in the repertoires were compared against a reference library of SARS-CoV-2-specific TCRs that had been generated with the MIRA antigen-specificity platform. Breadth was defined as the fraction of unique TCRs that were SARS-CoV-2-associated, and depth was defined as the fraction of total T cells that were SARS-CoV-2-associated. Using the MIRA data, each spike-specific TCR was mapped to the spike region that the TCR reacts to and placed in a CD4 or CD8 class. Log10-transformed breadth and depth values were compared by one-way ANOVA with Sidak's multiple comparisons tests. TCRdb holds this immuneACCESS table with in-frame rearrangements only. Some clones are missing; in checked studies, unresolved V genes explain under half, and the rest has no known cause. V and J calls and clone size are as listed in that table; D and trimming were resolved from the DNA. Recorded for this sample are 73,000 or so clones; around 80% of them occurred a single time. The ten top clones hold around 48% of the sample.

Sequences MDHEN (CDR1) and SYDVKM (CDR2) are obtained from the germline V gene. V has 8 bases trimmed and J has 2 bases trimmed; junction bases matching no gene number 27. From the cysteine up to the phenylalanine, the CDR3 has a length of 20 residues. CDR3 DNA only is kept here, 60 bases in frame from base 1. Remarks on this clone: Its antigen is currently not known. Base quality data are lacking; no much larger clone is found one base away.

The meaning of the sample's time point label: about 28 days (+/-7) after the second vaccine dose. AZD1222 recipients whose second dose came at about 4 weeks and those whose second dose came at about 12 weeks were combined into one group, since spike-specific TCR depth and breadth did not differ between the two schedules. The vaccinee samples were drawn from two UK trials, COV001 and COV002, one of which was a single-blind randomized controlled phase 2/3 trial testing AZD1222 (ChAdOx1 nCoV-19) in healthy adults. For TCRbeta chain sequencing, PBMC samples were collected from trial participants at day 0 and at day 28 after the second dose.

This specimen consisted of peripheral blood, obtained 28 days after the second AZD1222 dose. The sequence derives from an adult who received the AZD1222 COVID-19 vaccine. The chain uses TRBV28 and TRBJ2-7; a stretch of 7 junction bases matches TRBD2. The nucleotides read TGTGCCAGCCGAAGTTTGGATGCGGGAGCGGGCCCGAGGGGCCCCTACGAGCAGTACTTC. Translated, this gives CASRSLDAGAGPRGPYEQYF.